Detailed here is one T cell receptor (beta chain). CDR3 length: 17 residues. Per the germline V gene, CDR1 is SGHKS and CDR2 is YYEKEE (reference sequence). V lost 3 bases and J 8 bases, leaving 24 bases between the germline ends. This specimen belongs to a study of blood T cell repertoires in COVID-19. At the level of the study: The origin of the acute and convalescent COVID-19 samples was the United States, Italy and Spain.

How the authors handled the data: Amplification of reference gene primers was used by the study to estimate nucleated cell counts. Sequencing was performed with immunoSEQ multiplex PCR; in TCRdb, only in-frame clones are kept and a portion is missing. Clone size and V and J calls were adopted from that table, with D and trimming inferred from the DNA. The repertoire holds around 380,000 clones, with roughly four fifths as singletons. This clonotype originated in a human donor with acute or convalescent COVID-19. The donor label of this sample is uncertain. Sequenced input: peripheral blood. J is TRBJ2-1 and V is TRBV5-5; a possible D gene is TRBD2 (6 bases). DNA for the CDR3: TGTGCCAGCAGCTCCCCTAGAGGGCAGGGAGGCCAACATGAGCAGTTCTTC. Its translation: CASSSPRGQGGQHEQFF.